This T cell receptor (beta chain) was profiled in a study of T-cell reconstitution after alpha-beta-depleted transplantation in children. Study results and limitations: Counts and diversity of T cells one year after transplant came mostly from newly produced T cells. In patients about two months after transplant, alpha-beta T cells reportedly arose from several hundred expanded graft clones. Elevated TCRbeta diversity at day 60 was traced, in some patients, to surviving recipient T cells and thymic progenitors.

Points on this clonotype: What it binds is not known.

Germline lookup yields CDR1 LGHNA and CDR2 YSLEER. This CDR3 is 14 amino acids long. Trimming shortened V by 0 bases and J by 5 bases, and 11 bases separated the two germline ends. TCRbeta library preparation incorporated unique molecular identifiers. TCRdb reprocessed the PCR reads with MiXCR, giving one entry per CDR3 protein. The sample lists about 580,000 distinct CDR3 sequences, under 30% seen once, with 13% to 15% in the top ten. This TCR derives from a boy in the first two years of life who had a stem cell transplant for acute myeloid leukemia, so the T cells may come from the graft donor. The V and J genes are TRBV4-3 and TRBJ2-7, with a tentative D call TRBD1 (5 bases). This specimen consisted of PBMCs, mostly from graft donor cells, obtained 360 days after TCRalphabeta/CD19-depleted stem cell transplant. The CDR3 protein is CASSQDGRAHEQYF. The CDR3 DNA reads as TGCGCCAGCAGCCAAGACGGCAGGGCCCACGAGCAGTACTTC.